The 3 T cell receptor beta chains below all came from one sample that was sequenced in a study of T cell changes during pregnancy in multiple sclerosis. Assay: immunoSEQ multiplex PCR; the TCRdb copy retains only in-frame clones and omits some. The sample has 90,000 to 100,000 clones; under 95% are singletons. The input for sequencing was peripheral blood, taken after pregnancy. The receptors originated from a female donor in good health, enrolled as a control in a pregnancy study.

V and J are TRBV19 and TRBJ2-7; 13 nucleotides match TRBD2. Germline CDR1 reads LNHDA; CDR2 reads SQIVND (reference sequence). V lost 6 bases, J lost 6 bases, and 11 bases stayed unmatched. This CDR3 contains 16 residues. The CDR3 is CASRTFGLAGDGEQYF. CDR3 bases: TGTGCCAGTAGAACCTTCGGACTAGCGGGAGATGGCGAGCAGTACTTC.

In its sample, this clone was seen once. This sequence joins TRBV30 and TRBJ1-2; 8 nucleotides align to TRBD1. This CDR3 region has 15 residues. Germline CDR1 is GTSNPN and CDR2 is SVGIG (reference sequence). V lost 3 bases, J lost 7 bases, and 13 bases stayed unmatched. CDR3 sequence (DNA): TGTGCCTGGAGCGGACAGGGTATGAGTATTATTGGCTACACCTTC. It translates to CAWSGQGMSIIGYTF. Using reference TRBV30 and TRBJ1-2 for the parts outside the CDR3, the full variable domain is SQTIHQWPATLVQPVGSPLSLECTVEGTSNPNLYWYRQAAGRGLQLLFYSVGIGQISSEVPQNLSASRPQDRQFILSSKKLLLSDSGFYLCAWSGQGMSIIGYTFGSGTRLTVV.

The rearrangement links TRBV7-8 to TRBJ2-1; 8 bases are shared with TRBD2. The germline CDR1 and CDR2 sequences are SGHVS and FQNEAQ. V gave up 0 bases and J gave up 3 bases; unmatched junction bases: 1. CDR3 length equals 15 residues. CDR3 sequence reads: CASSLAGLGYNEQFF. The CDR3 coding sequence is TGTGCCAGCAGCTTAGCGGGACTAGGCTACAATGAGCAGTTCTTC.